This T cell receptor (beta chain) originates from a study of blood T cell repertoires in COVID-19. For the study at large: The origin of the acute and convalescent COVID-19 samples was the United States, Italy and Spain. The cDNA or gDNA used as material had been derived from T cells, B-cell-depleted T cells, or PBMCs.

Study processing details: It was from reference gene primer amplification that nucleated cell counts were estimated. Libraries were prepared by immunoSEQ multiplex PCR; TCRdb keeps only in-frame clonotypes and omits some of them. The V and J calls and clone size are taken from that table; D and trimming were inferred from the DNA. The table lists around 270,000 clones, 80% to 90% of them singletons. Per germline, CDR1 LGHNA and CDR2 YNFKEQ. The CDR3 is made up of 18 amino acids. Losses at the gene ends were 4 bases for V and 0 bases for J; bases not matched to a gene: 9. Specimen: peripheral blood. This clonotype originated in a man aged 25 to 45 with acute or convalescent COVID-19. The chain is built from TRBV4-2 and TRBJ2-3, with 11 bases identical to TRBD2. CDR3 loop: CASSRLAGRGASTDTQYF. In DNA form, the CDR3 reads TGTGCCAGCAGCCGACTAGCGGGGAGGGGGGCTAGCACAGATACGCAGTATTTT.